This passage covers 5 T cell receptor beta chains from one sample sequenced in a study of OX40 agonist ivuxolimab in advanced cancers. Using immunoSEQ multiplex PCR, the repertoire was profiled, and TCRdb retains in-frame clones only, with some absent. The table lists about 92,000 clones, roughly 93% of them singletons. Specimen: CD4+ or CD8+ T cells sorted from blood, collected in a trial of the OX40 agonist ivuxolimab. Receptors originate from an adult with an advanced solid tumor such as melanoma, head and neck, liver or kidney cancer.

The chain links TRBV4-3 to TRBJ2-5; 10 bases fit TRBD1. The DNA matches TRBJ2-7 better at its end, which makes the J call doubtful. This CDR3 has 12 amino acids. Germline CDR1 reads LGHNA; CDR2 reads YSLEER. CDR3 DNA sequence: TGCGCCAGCAGCCGGACAGGGGGCGAGCAGTACTTC. It yields the protein CASSRTGGEQYF.

The gene calls are TRBV6-5 and TRBJ2-7; 8 bases agree with TRBD1. The germline CDR1 and CDR2 sequences are MNHEY and SVGAGI. The J segment lost 3 bases and the V segment lost 6 bases, leaving 10 bases of the junction unmatched. This CDR3 has 15 amino acids. CDR3 sequence reads: CASSLSGTGFYEQYF. CDR3 bases: TGTGCCAGCAGCCTCTCCGGGACAGGATTCTACGAGCAGTACTTC.

The chain joins TRBV20-1 to TRBJ2-5; no clear D. V lost 0 bases and J lost 4, with 3 bases in between. This CDR3 has 11 residues. Germline CDR1 reads DFQATT; CDR2 reads SNEGSKA (reference sequence). The CDR3 is CSARDLETQYF. DNA of the CDR3: TGCAGTGCTAGAGATTTAGAGACCCAGTACTTC.

V gene TRBV9 combines with J gene TRBJ1-3, with D maybe TRBD1 (5 bases). V shed 0 bases and J shed 7 bases, with 14 bases lying between them. This CDR3 has 15 amino acids. Per the germline V gene, CDR1 is SGDLS and CDR2 is YYNGEE. CDR3 residues: CASSVGGPASNTIYF. The CDR3 DNA is TGTGCCAGCAGCGTAGGGGGACCCGCTTCGAACACCATATATTTT.

The rearrangement uses TRBV7-9 and TRBJ1-1; D gene ambiguous. The V end was cut by 3 bases, the J end by 2 bases, with 10 bases between. Germline V gene lookup returns CDR1 SEHNR and CDR2 FQNEAQ (reference sequence). The CDR3 is 14 residues long. This chain's CDR3 is CASSLRGSNTEAFF. CDR3 bases: TGTGCCAGCAGCTTGAGAGGGTCCAACACTGAAGCTTTCTTT.